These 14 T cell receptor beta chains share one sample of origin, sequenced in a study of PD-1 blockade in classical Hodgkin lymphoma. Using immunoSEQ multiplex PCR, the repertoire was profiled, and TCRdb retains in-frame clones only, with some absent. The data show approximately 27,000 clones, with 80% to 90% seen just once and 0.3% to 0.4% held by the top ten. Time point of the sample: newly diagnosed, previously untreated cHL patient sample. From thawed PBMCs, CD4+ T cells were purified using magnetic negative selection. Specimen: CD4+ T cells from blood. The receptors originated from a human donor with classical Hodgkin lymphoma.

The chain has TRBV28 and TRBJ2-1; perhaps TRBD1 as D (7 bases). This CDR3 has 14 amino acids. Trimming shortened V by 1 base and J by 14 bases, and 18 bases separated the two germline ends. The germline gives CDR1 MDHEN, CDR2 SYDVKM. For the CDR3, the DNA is TGTGCCAGCAGTTTATTGCGGGACAGTTTATTAGAGTTCTTC. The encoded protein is CASSLLRDSLLEFF.

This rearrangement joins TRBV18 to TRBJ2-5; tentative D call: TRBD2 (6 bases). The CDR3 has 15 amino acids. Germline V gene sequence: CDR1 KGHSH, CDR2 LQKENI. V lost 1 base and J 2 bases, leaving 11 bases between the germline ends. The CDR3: CASSPLPGTQETQYF. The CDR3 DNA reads TGTGCCAGCTCACCACTTCCCGGGACTCAAGAGACCCAGTACTTC.

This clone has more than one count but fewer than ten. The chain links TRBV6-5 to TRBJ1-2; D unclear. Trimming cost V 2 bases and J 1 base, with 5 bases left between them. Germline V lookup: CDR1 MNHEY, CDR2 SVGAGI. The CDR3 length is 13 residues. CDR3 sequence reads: CASSYARNYGYTF. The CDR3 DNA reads TGTGCCAGCAGTTACGCACGTAACTATGGCTACACCTTC.

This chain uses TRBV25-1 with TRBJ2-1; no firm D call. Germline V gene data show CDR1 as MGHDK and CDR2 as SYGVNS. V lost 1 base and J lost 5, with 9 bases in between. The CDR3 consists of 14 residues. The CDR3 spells CASSESHPNNEQFF. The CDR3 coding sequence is TGTGCCAGCAGTGAATCCCATCCCAACAATGAGCAGTTCTTC.

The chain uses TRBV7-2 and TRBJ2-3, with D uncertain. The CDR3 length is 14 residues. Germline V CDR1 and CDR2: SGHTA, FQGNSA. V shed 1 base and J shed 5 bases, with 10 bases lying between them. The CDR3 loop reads CASSLGQAGDTQYF. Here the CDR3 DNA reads TGTGCCAGCAGCTTAGGCCAAGCAGGAGATACGCAGTATTTT.

CDR3 loop: CSGKPWEGEQFF. CDR3 DNA sequence: TGCAGCGGGAAACCATGGGAGGGTGAGCAGTTCTTC. The V gene is TRBV29-1, the J gene TRBJ2-1, with 7 bases identical to TRBD2. This CDR3 contains 12 residues. CDR1 is SQVTM, CDR2 ANQGSEA, per germline. The V segment lost 7 bases and the J segment 9 bases; nucleotides outside the gene matches: 9.

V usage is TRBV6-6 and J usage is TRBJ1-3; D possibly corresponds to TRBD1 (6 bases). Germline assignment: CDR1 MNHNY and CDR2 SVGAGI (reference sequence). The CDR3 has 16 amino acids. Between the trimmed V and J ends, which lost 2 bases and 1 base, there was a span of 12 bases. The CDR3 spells CASSYPGGGSGNTIYF. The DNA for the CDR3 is TGTGCCAGCAGTTACCCTGGAGGGGGATCTGGAAACACCATATATTTT.

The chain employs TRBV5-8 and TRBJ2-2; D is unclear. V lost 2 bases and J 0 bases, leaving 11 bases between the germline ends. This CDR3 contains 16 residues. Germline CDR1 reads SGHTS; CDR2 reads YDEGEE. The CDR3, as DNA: TGTGCCAGCAGCTTCAAGCGCAGCGCGAACACCGGGGAGCTGTTTTTT. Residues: CASSFKRSANTGELFF.

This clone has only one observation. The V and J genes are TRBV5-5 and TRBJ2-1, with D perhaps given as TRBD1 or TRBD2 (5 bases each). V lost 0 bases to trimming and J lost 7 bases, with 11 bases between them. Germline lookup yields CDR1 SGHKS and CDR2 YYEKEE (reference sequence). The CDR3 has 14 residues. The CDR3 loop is CASSLVGERNEQFF. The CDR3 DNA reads TGTGCCAGCAGCTTGGTAGGGGAGAGGAATGAGCAGTTCTTC.

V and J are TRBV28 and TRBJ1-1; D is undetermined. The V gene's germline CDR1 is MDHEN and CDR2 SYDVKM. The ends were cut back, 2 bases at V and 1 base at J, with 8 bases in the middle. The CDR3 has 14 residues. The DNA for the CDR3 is TGTGCCAGCAGTTTAGAGAGGGCGAACACTGAAGCTTTCTTT. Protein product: CASSLERANTEAFF.

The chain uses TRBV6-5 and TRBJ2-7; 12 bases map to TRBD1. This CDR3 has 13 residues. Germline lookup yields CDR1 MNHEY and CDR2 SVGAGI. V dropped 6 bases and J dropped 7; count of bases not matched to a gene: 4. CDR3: CASRGTGGREQYF. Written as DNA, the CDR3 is TGTGCCAGCAGGGGGACAGGGGGCAGAGAGCAGTACTTC.

The CDR3 reads CASSRPVGDDTDTQYF. CDR3 sequence (DNA): TGTGCCAGCAGCCGTCCGGTGGGGGATGACACAGATACGCAGTATTTT. The chain couples TRBV11-1 to TRBJ2-3, with D perhaps matching TRBD1 or TRBD2 (5 bases each). Germline V gives CDR1 SGHAT, CDR2 FQDESV (reference sequence). This CDR3 has 16 amino acids. V lost 5 bases, J lost 2 bases, and 17 bases lay in between.

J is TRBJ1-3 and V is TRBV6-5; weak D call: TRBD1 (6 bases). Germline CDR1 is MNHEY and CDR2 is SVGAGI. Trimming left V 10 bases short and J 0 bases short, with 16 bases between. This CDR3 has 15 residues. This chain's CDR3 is CATKRQVGSGNTIYF. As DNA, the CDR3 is TGTGCCACCAAACGACAGGTTGGCTCTGGAAACACCATATATTTT.

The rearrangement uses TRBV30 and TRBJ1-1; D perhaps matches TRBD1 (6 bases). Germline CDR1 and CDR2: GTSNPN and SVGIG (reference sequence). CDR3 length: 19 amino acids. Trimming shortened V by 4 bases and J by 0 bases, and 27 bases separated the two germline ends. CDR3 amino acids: CAWIGEIGGGARVNTEAFF. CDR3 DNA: TGTGCCTGGATCGGGGAGATAGGGGGGGGCGCCCGGGTGAACACTGAAGCTTTCTTT.